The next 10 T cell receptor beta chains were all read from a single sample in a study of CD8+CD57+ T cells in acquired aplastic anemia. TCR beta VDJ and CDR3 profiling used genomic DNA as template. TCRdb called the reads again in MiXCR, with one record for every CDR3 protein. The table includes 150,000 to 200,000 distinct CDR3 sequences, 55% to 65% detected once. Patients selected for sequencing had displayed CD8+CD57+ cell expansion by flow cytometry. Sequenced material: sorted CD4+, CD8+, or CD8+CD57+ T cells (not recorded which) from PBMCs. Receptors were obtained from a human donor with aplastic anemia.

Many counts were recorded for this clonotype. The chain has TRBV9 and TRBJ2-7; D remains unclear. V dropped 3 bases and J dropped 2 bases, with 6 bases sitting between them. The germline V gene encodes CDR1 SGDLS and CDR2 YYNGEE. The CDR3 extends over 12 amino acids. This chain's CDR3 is CASSDPAYEQYF. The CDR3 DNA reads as TGTGCCAGCAGCGATCCCGCCTACGAGCAGTACTTC.

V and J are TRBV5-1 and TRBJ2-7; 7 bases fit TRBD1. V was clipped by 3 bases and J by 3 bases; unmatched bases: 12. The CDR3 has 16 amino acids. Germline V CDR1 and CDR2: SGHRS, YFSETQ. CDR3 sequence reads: CASSSRGAGGDYEQYF. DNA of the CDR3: TGCGCCAGCAGCTCCAGAGGGGCAGGGGGAGACTACGAGCAGTACTTC.

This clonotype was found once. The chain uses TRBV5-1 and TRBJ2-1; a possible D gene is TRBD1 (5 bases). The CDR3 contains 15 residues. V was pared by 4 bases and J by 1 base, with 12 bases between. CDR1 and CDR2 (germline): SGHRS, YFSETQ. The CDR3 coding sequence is TGCGCCAGCAGCCAGGGAATAGGATCCTACAATGAGCAGTTCTTC. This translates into CASSQGIGSYNEQFF.

CDR3 residues: CAGAGGEGAKAFF. CDR3 DNA: TGTGCCGGAGCGGGGGGCGAGGGGGCAAAAGCTTTCTTT. This sequence joins TRBV10-3 and TRBJ1-1; 7 bases map to TRBD1. Germline V gene data show CDR1 as ENHRY and CDR2 as SYGVKD. The CDR3 contains 13 residues. Germline trimming cut 11 bases from V and 9 bases from J; bases unmatched to any gene: 15.

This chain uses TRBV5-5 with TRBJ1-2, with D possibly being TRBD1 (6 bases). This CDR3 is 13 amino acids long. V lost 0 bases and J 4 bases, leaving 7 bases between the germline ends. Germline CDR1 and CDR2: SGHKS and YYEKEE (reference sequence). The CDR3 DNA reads TGTGCCAGCAGCTTGGGGGGGCCCTATGGCTACACCTTC. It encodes CASSLGGPYGYTF.

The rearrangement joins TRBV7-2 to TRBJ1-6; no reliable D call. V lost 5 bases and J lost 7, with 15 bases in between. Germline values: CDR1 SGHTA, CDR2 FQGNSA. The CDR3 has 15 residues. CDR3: CASSRTWTANSPLHF. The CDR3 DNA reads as TGTGCCAGCAGCCGCACCTGGACGGCAAATTCACCCCTCCACTTT.

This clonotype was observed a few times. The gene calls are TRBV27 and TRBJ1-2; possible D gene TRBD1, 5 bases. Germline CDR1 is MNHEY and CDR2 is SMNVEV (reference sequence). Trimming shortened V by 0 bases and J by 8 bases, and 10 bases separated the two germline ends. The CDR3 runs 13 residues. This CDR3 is CASSLSAGGGYTF. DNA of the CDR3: TGTGCCAGCAGTTTATCGGCTGGGGGAGGCTACACCTTC.

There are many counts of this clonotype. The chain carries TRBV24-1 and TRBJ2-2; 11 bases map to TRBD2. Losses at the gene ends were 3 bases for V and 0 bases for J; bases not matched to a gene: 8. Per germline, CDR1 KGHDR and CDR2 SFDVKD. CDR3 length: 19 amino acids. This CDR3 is CATSDPSTSGGPNTGELFF. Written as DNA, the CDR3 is TGTGCCACCAGTGATCCATCCACTAGCGGGGGCCCGAACACCGGGGAGCTGTTTTTT.

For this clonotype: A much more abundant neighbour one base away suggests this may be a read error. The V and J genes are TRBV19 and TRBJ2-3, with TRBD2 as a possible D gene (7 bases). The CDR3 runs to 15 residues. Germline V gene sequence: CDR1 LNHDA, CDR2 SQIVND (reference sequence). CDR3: CASSIWGGLTGTQYF. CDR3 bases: TGTGCCAGTAGTATTTGGGGGGGGCTGACAGGTACGCAGTATTTT.

In DNA, the CDR3 is TGTGCCAGCAGTCTCACAGATGGGGGTTCACCCCTCCACTTT. Protein: CASSLTDGGSPLHF. This chain uses TRBV2 with TRBJ1-6; a possible D gene is TRBD1 (5 bases). V was shortened by 5 bases and J by 9 bases, with 14 bases between the two germline ends. The CDR3 loop spans 14 amino acids. CDR1 and CDR2 from the germline V gene are SNHLY and FYNNEI.